Here is one T cell receptor (beta chain) with its context. Germline values: CDR1 MNHEY, CDR2 SVGAGI. The CDR3 consists of 11 residues. V was trimmed by 9 bases and J by 4 bases, leaving 7 bases between them. Assay used: immunoSEQ multiplex PCR; TCRdb lists only in-frame clones, some missing. The sample has tens of thousands of clones, around 76% seen once. The sample is drawn from a study of blood T cell repertoires in COVID-19. The source material was peripheral blood. The chain combines TRBV6-5 with TRBJ2-1; D is perhaps TRBD1 (6 bases). The receptor's source is a human donor in a cohort sampled during active COVID-19. The CDR3: CASDRYNEQFF. CDR3 in DNA: TGTGCCAGTGACAGGTACAATGAGCAGTTCTTC.